This T cell receptor beta chain was retrieved from a study of blood T cell repertoires in COVID-19. About the research overall: From the United States, Italy and Spain came samples of acute and convalescent COVID-19.

A single count supports this clone. Clones were read by immunoSEQ multiplex PCR, and TCRdb kept only the in-frame ones, dropping some. The sample comprises 100,000 to 130,000 clones, about four fifths of which are singletons, and more than 4% rests with the top ten. CDR1 and CDR2 from the germline V gene are MNHEY and SVGEGT. V shed 5 bases and J 8 bases; nucleotides not matched to a gene: 2. There are 11 residues in the CDR3. This TCR was sampled from a human donor in a cohort sampled during active COVID-19. The sequenced sample consisted of peripheral blood. This chain links TRBV6-2 or TRBV6-3 with TRBJ1-2; 7 bases are a match to TRBD1. The CDR3 nucleotides are TGTGCCAGCAGTCGGACAGGCGGCTACACCTTC. This encodes CASSRTGGYTF.